This T cell receptor beta chain was retrieved from a study of OX40 agonist ivuxolimab in advanced cancers. General study results and limits: Relative to CD4+ cells, CD8+ T cells on average had more expanded clones.

The data were produced by immunoSEQ multiplex PCR, yet TCRdb's version contains in-frame clones alone and is incomplete. The sample has around 56,000 clones; about four fifths are singletons. In the case of this clone: Its antigen is not identified.

Systemic immunosuppression or a history of autoimmune disease excluded patients. The V gene's germline CDR1 is SGHVS and CDR2 FQNEAQ. This CDR3 has 14 residues. Germline trimming cut 7 bases from V and 10 bases from J; bases unmatched to any gene: 10. The clonotype originates from an adult with an advanced solid tumor such as melanoma, head and neck, liver or kidney cancer. The material was CD4+ or CD8+ T cells sorted from blood, obtained in a trial of the OX40 agonist ivuxolimab. This chain uses TRBV7-8 with TRBJ1-6, with 7 bases fitting TRBD1. In DNA, the CDR3 is TGTGCCAGCACCGCCACAGGGGATCAATCACCCCTCCACTTT. It yields the protein CASTATGDQSPLHF.